Below, one T cell receptor (beta chain) is given with its context. The antigen remains unidentified. This CDR3 has 16 amino acids. V lost 2 bases, J lost 5 bases, and 18 bases lay in between. The germline CDR1 and CDR2 sequences are SGDLS and YYNGEE. The sample originates from a study of T cells in Graves' hyperthyroidism and ophthalmopathy. Looking at the study overall: Peripheral blood was acquired at first diagnosis, ahead of any therapy whatsoever. The study, taken as a whole, reports: Most clonotypes expanded in the thyroid (above 0.001) were also present in blood.

Uncontrolled infections, other autoimmune diseases, pregnancy or lactation led to exclusion of patients. Fresh peripheral blood, roughly 9.6 ml, was the source of the PBMCs. TCR beta CDR3 regions were amplified from RNA transcripts. First-round RT-PCR of the TCR CDR3 relied on the HTBI primer set. TCRdb redid the calling of the multiplex PCR reads with MiXCR, one entry per CDR3 protein. The table has about 130,000 distinct CDR3 sequences, approximately 20% seen once; the top ten hold around two thirds. The clonotype comes from a woman between 50 and 59 years old with Graves' hyperthyroidism that later progressed to Graves' ophthalmopathy. Sequencing input: blood. The chain combines TRBV9 with TRBJ2-3, with D hard to call. CDR3 sequence reads: CASSVLPRQDEDTQYF. Written as DNA, the CDR3 is TGTGCCAGCAGCGTCCTGCCCCGGCAGGATGAAGATACGCAGTATTTT. The full variable domain, rest sourced from reference TRBV9 and TRBJ2-3, is DSGVTQTPKHLITATGQRVTLRCSPRSGDLSVYWYQQSLDQGLQFLIQYYNGEERAKGNILERFSAQQFPDLHSELNLSSLELGDSALYFCASSVLPRQDEDTQYFGPGTRLTVL.